This entry concerns a single TCR beta chain. From blood CD8+ and CD4+ T cells, the TCR beta chain was sequenced. Reverse transcription used roughly 0.45 to 1 ug RNA and random hexamers. immunoSEQ multiplex PCR amplified TCR beta CDR3 across 54 Vbeta, 13 Jbeta. A single record per CDR3 protein comes from TCRdb applying MiXCR to the immunoSEQ multiplex PCR reads. The sample shows more than 85,000 distinct CDR3 sequences, 96% of them seen only once. This record belongs to a study of CD8 T cells in Susac syndrome. The clonotype was recovered from a human donor in good health. Sequenced: CD4+ T cells from PBMCs.

The CDR3 sequence is CASSQDWQGSEQYF. The CDR3 nucleotides are TGTGCCAGCAGCCAAGACTGGCAGGGTTCCGAGCAGTACTTC. The chain recombines TRBV3-1 with TRBJ2-7; a weak D match, TRBD1 (5 bases). The CDR3 extends over 14 amino acids. Germline CDR1 reads LGHDT; CDR2 reads YNNKEL (reference sequence). V was pared by 0 bases and J by 6 bases, with 12 bases between.